Here is one TCR beta chain with its context. Its specificity is not known. V was clipped by 0 bases and J by 1 base, with 13 bases between them. Looked up from germline, CDR1 is LGHNA and CDR2 is YNFKEQ. This CDR3 has 17 residues. The sample comes from a study of T cell responses to AZD1222 COVID-19 vaccine. Study summary: Both about-4-week and about-12-week second-dose recipients were combined. General observations from the study: The donor cohort was predominantly white British with a female majority, and clonal diversity may have been underestimated.

Measured with immunoSEQ multiplex PCR; TCRdb has only the in-frame clones, and not every one. The sample includes about 150,000 clones, around nine tenths of them seen just once. Sequencing was performed on peripheral blood, taken on day 0 of AZD1222 vaccination. The rearrangement uses TRBV4-2 and TRBJ2-4, with a possible D match to TRBD1 (5 bases). The TCR sequence derives from an adult in good health. DNA for the CDR3: TGTGCCAGCAGCCAAGAGGCGATCAGGGTCGCCAAAAACATTCAGTACTTC. This sequence encodes CASSQEAIRVAKNIQYF.